A single sample gave rise to the 18 T cell receptor beta chains below, sequenced in a study of cytomegalovirus exposure and HLA in healthy donors (dated by TCRdb to the late 2010s). The protocol used for the library was the immunoSEQ multiplex PCR assay. A mixture of 60 forward primers for TCR Vbeta segments and 13 reverse primers for TCR Jbeta segments was used in the multiplex PCR. What TCRdb holds here is the immuneACCESS table cut down to in-frame rearrangements. Part of the clones is not present; checked against another copy, under half of the missing clones reflect an unresolved V gene, and the others are unexplained. This sample holds some 180,000 clones; over 80% were observed only once. The ten largest clones add up to over 1.5% of the sample. The sequenced sample was PBMCs. Receptor source: a man aged 40-55 years in good health and CMV-seronegative.

This chain connects TRBV4-3 to TRBJ1-2; D not resolved. The V and J ends lost 0 bases and 8 bases respectively, with 16 bases between them. In germline, CDR1 is LGHNA, CDR2 YSLEER. The CDR3 covers 15 residues. CDR3 DNA: TGCGCCAGCAGCCAAGAAGGCAGGAGGGATAACGGCTACACCTTC. Its protein product is CASSQEGRRDNGYTF.

The chain couples TRBV9 to TRBJ1-2; 10 nucleotides agree with TRBD1. CDR1 and CDR2 (germline): SGDLS, YYNGEE. J lost 4 bases, V lost 4 bases, and 13 bases had no gene match. The CDR3 has 17 amino acids. This CDR3 reads CASSPRTGGGAGYGYTF. CDR3 sequence (DNA): TGTGCCAGCAGCCCGAGGACAGGGGGGGGTGCGGGCTATGGCTACACCTTC.

The rearrangement links TRBV7-8 to TRBJ1-5; 11 bases match TRBD1. The germline V gene has CDR1 SGHVS and CDR2 FQNEAQ. This CDR3 is built from 18 residues. The junction had 9 bases not matched to a gene; V was cut back by 5 bases and J by 0 bases. The CDR3 spells CASSGGQGVSYSNQPQHF. The CDR3 bases are TGTGCCAGCAGCGGGGGACAGGGGGTCAGCTATAGCAATCAGCCCCAGCATTTT.

The rearrangement links TRBV25-1 to TRBJ2-7; maybe TRBD1 (6 bases). CDR1 and CDR2 from the germline V gene are MGHDK and SYGVNS. The CDR3 length is 13 residues. V lost 2 bases, J lost 5 bases, and 10 bases lay in between. CDR3 residues: CASSEQGTHEQYF. As DNA, the CDR3 is TGTGCCAGCAGTGAACAGGGGACCCACGAGCAGTACTTC.

The chain couples TRBV29-1 to TRBJ2-3, with 14 positions matching TRBD2. The CDR3 loop spans 15 amino acids. The germline V gene encodes CDR1 SQVTM and CDR2 ANQGSEA. V shed 0 bases, J shed 4 bases, and the junction held 0 bases outside the gene matches. The CDR3 loop reads CSVEETSGGADTQYF. The CDR3 DNA is TGCAGCGTTGAAGAGACTAGCGGGGGGGCAGATACGCAGTATTTT.

This clone was seen only a few times. The chain links TRBV9 to TRBJ1-2; D perhaps matches TRBD1 (6 bases). The germline V gene has CDR1 SGDLS and CDR2 YYNGEE. This CDR3 has 16 residues. The V end was cut by 6 bases, the J end by 6 bases, with 24 bases between. The CDR3 DNA reads TGTGCCAGCACCCTAGGGGGGGAACCGGTCTCGCATGGCTACACCTTC. Translating it yields CASTLGGEPVSHGYTF.

The chain carries TRBV14 and TRBJ1-5, with 9 bases matching TRBD1. Germline CDR1 SGHDN, CDR2 FVKESK. Trimming took 4 bases from V and 10 from J; bases not matched to a gene: 11. The CDR3 length is 15 residues. CDR3 in amino acids: CASSLLGTGRDPQHF. Written as DNA, the CDR3 is TGTGCCAGCAGCCTTTTAGGGACAGGGAGGGATCCCCAGCATTTT. Supplemented by reference TRBV14 and TRBJ1-5, the full variable domain reads EAGVTQFPSHSVIEKGQTVTLRCDPISGHDNLYWYRRVMGKEIKFLLHFVKESKQDESGMPNNRFLAERTGGTYSTLKVQPAELEDSGVYFCASSLLGTGRDPQHFGDGTRLSIL.

This chain uses TRBV5-1 with TRBJ2-5, with D perhaps TRBD1 (5 bases). Germline CDR1 reads SGHRS; CDR2 reads YFSETQ. With 7 bases removed from V and 2 bases from J, the gap between germline ends came to 15 bases. There are 14 residues in the CDR3. Here the CDR3 reads CASAIQASQETQYF. CDR3 coding DNA: TGCGCCAGCGCCATACAGGCAAGTCAAGAGACCCAGTACTTC.

The CDR3 loop is CASSAGLTYEQYF. The CDR3 DNA sequence: TGTGCCAGCAGCGCGGGACTAACCTACGAGCAGTACTTC. This chain links TRBV9 with TRBJ2-7, with 7 nucleotides matching TRBD2. CDR1 SGDLS and CDR2 YYNGEE come from the germline V gene. V shed 3 bases and J 2 bases; nucleotides not matched to a gene: 2. The CDR3 extends over 13 amino acids.

The chain employs TRBV6-5 and TRBJ2-2; D possibly corresponds to TRBD1 (6 bases). V lost 2 bases, J lost 5 bases, and 12 bases lay in between. The germline gives CDR1 MNHEY, CDR2 SVGAGI. This CDR3 is built from 15 residues. CDR3 sequence (DNA): TGTGCCAGCAGTTACGGGGGTACAGGGACCGGGGAGCTGTTTTTT. It specifies CASSYGGTGTGELFF.

The rearrangement joins TRBV14 to TRBJ1-2, with 8 bases aligning to TRBD1. The CDR3 is made up of 13 amino acids. J lost 3 bases, V lost 5 bases, and 2 bases had no gene match. CDR1 is SGHDN, CDR2 FVKESK, per germline. The CDR3 is CASSEGQDYGYTF. The CDR3, as DNA: TGTGCCAGCAGCGAGGGACAGGACTATGGCTACACCTTC.

The chain couples TRBV6-6 to TRBJ2-7; 8 nucleotides agree with TRBD2. The length of the CDR3 is 13 residues. The germline V gene encodes CDR1 MNHNY and CDR2 SVGAGI (reference sequence). The J segment lost 5 bases and the V segment lost 8 bases, leaving 8 bases of the junction unmatched. CDR3 sequence reads: CASGSGTRHEQYF. For the CDR3, the DNA is TGTGCCAGCGGATCCGGGACTAGACACGAGCAGTACTTC.

This rearrangement joins TRBV4-3 to TRBJ2-1, with unresolved D. The V gene's germline CDR1 is LGHNA and CDR2 YSLEER. The CDR3 has 16 amino acids. The V gene lost 4 bases and the J gene lost 4 bases, with 17 bases spanning the gap. In DNA, the CDR3 is TGCGCCAGCAGCCCCCGTTTCCCCGGTCAATACAATGAGCAGTTCTTC. Translation: CASSPRFPGQYNEQFF.

The chain recombines TRBV4-1 with TRBJ2-1; TRBD2 matches 7 bases. The germline CDR1 and CDR2 sequences are MGHRA and YSYEKL. V trimming: 6 bases; J trimming: 8 bases; junction bases outside the gene matches: 7. There are 13 residues in the CDR3. The CDR3, as DNA: TGCGCCAGCAGGGAAAGAGCGGGGTATGAGCAGTTCTTC. This encodes CASRERAGYEQFF.

The rearrangement uses TRBV7-2 and TRBJ2-3; 13 nucleotides match TRBD2. The CDR3 has 16 residues. Per germline, CDR1 SGHTA and CDR2 FQGNSA. V lost 3 bases, J lost 9 bases, and 9 bases stayed unmatched. Here the CDR3 DNA reads TGTGCCAGCAGCTTGTCACTAGCGGGGGGGCCCAACACGCAGTATTTT. Protein sequence: CASSLSLAGGPNTQYF.

This clone occurred once. J is TRBJ2-1 and V is TRBV9, with TRBD2 matching over 9 bases. Germline trimming cut 0 bases from V and 5 bases from J; bases unmatched to any gene: 12. The CDR3 is 18 amino acids. Germline V lookup: CDR1 SGDLS, CDR2 YYNGEE. The CDR3 region is CASSVAGILAGAHNEQFF. The CDR3 DNA follows: TGTGCCAGCAGCGTAGCCGGGATTTTAGCGGGGGCACACAATGAGCAGTTCTTC.

The chain uses TRBV7-6 and TRBJ2-5, with D possibly TRBD2 on 7 matching bases. The CDR3 extends over 13 amino acids. The V and J ends lost 5 bases and 5 bases respectively, with 12 bases between them. Per the germline V gene, CDR1 is SGHVS and CDR2 is FNYEAQ. Here the CDR3 reads CASSRGGRETQYF. The CDR3 region has the DNA TGTGCCAGCAGCCGCGGGGGCAGGGAGACCCAGTACTTC.

The V call is TRBV5-1, the J call TRBJ1-5; D may be TRBD1 (6 bases). The V and J ends lost 2 bases and 4 bases respectively, with 19 bases between them. The CDR3 extends over 17 amino acids. CDR1 and CDR2 (germline): SGHRS, YFSETQ. CDR3 sequence reads: CASSFEKSGVGNQPQHF. The CDR3 bases are TGCGCCAGCAGCTTTGAGAAATCAGGGGTGGGGAATCAGCCCCAGCATTTT.